This paragraph reports one T cell receptor (beta chain). Its antigen is currently unknown. Germline V gene lookup returns CDR1 SEHNR and CDR2 FQNEAQ (reference sequence). This CDR3 comprises 13 residues. The data were obtained in a study of CXCR3-negative and CXCR3-positive naive CD8 T cells. General study results and limits: A higher hydrophobicity marked the TRB CDR3s of CXCR3-positive naive cells versus CXCR3-negative naive cells.

5' RACE that incorporated UMI labels was used to prepare the TRB cDNA libraries. TCRdb re-called the 5' RACE reads; one entry per CDR3 protein, DNA not given. The listing contains some 140,000 distinct CDR3 sequences. V gene TRBV7-9 combines with J gene TRBJ2-5; there is no DNA to check the TCRdb D call of TRBD2. The sample comprised naive CXCR3+ CD8+ T cells from blood. Subset meaning: CD45RO-CCR7+CD27+CD95- naive CD8+ T cells expressing CXCR3 (TNR3+). This clonotype was obtained from a human donor in good health. Some clones in this sample may be carry-over from other donors' samples. CDR3 residues: CASSPPRGETQYF.